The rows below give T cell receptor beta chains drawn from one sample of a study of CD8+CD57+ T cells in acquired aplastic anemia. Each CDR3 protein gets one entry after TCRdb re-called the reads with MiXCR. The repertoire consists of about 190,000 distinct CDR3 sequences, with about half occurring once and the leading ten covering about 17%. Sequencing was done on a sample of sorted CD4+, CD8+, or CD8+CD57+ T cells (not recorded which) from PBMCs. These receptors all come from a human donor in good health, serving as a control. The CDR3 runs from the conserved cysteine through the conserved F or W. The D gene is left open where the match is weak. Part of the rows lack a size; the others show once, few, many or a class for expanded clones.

cdr3_aa: CASSTRGPGANVLTF; cdr3_nt: TGTGCCAGCAGTACCCGCGGGCCCGGGGCCAACGTCCTGACTTTC; d_call: -; j_call: TRBJ2-6; clone_size: few; v_call: TRBV28
cdr3_aa: CATSETRTGMSYEQYF; cdr3_nt: TGTGCCACCAGCGAAACCAGGACAGGGATGTCCTACGAGCAGTACTTC; d_call: TRBD1; j_call: TRBJ2-7; clone_size: -; v_call: TRBV15
cdr3_aa: CASKQGDRNEKLFF; cdr3_nt: TGTGCCAGCAAACAGGGGGACCGTAATGAAAAACTGTTTTTT; d_call: TRBD1; j_call: TRBJ1-4; clone_size: -; v_call: TRBV2
cdr3_aa: CASSYIAGGSYEQYF; cdr3_nt: TGTGCCAGCAGTTACATAGCGGGGGGCTCCTACGAGCAGTACTTC; d_call: TRBD2; j_call: TRBJ2-7; clone_size: -; v_call: TRBV6-6
cdr3_aa: CASSQDRAGNTIYF; cdr3_nt: TGTGCCAGCAGCCAAGACAGGGCCGGAAACACCATATATTTT; d_call: TRBD1; j_call: TRBJ1-3; clone_size: many; v_call: TRBV2
cdr3_aa: CASSSPLETGAIEAFF; cdr3_nt: TGTGCCAGCAGCTCCCCACTCGAGACAGGGGCAATTGAAGCTTTCTTT; d_call: TRBD1; j_call: TRBJ1-1; clone_size: many; v_call: TRBV5-8
cdr3_aa: CASRGRAATDEKLFF; cdr3_nt: TGTGCTAGCAGAGGCAGGGCCGCAACTGATGAAAAACTGTTTTTT; d_call: -; j_call: TRBJ1-4; clone_size: -; v_call: TRBV2
cdr3_aa: CASSAPPRTSGNLRVEQFF; cdr3_nt: TGTGCCAGCAGCGCCCCGCCTAGGACTAGCGGGAATCTGCGGGTTGAGCAGTTCTTC; d_call: TRBD2; j_call: TRBJ2-1; clone_size: many; v_call: TRBV7-2
cdr3_aa: CASSEETGTNEKLFF; cdr3_nt: TGTGCCAGCAGTGAAGAGACAGGTACAAATGAAAAACTGTTTTTT; d_call: -; j_call: TRBJ1-4; clone_size: -; v_call: TRBV2
cdr3_aa: CAISPGPNLGELFF; cdr3_nt: TGTGCCATCAGTCCCGGGCCAAACTTGGGGGAGCTGTTTTTT; d_call: -; j_call: TRBJ2-2; clone_size: many; v_call: TRBV10-3
cdr3_aa: CASSFTGEDGQETQYF; cdr3_nt: TGTGCCAGCTCATTTACAGGGGAAGATGGCCAAGAGACCCAGTACTTC; d_call: TRBD1; j_call: TRBJ2-5; clone_size: -; v_call: TRBV14
cdr3_aa: CASSLAPGTSGGGDEQFF; cdr3_nt: TGTGCCAGCAGCTTAGCGCCGGGGACTAGCGGGGGGGGCGATGAGCAGTTCTTC; d_call: TRBD2; j_call: TRBJ2-1; clone_size: -; v_call: TRBV7-2
cdr3_aa: CSARVMRGLNTEAFF; cdr3_nt: TGCAGTGCTAGAGTGATGAGGGGGCTGAACACTGAAGCTTTCTTT; d_call: TRBD1; j_call: TRBJ1-1; clone_size: -; v_call: TRBV20-1